Presented here are 28 T cell receptor beta chains from one specimen sequenced in a study of control samples from healthy donors and cancer patients. Assay used: immunoSEQ multiplex PCR; TCRdb lists only in-frame clones, some missing. Found here are about 120,000 clones, approximately 92% of them singletons; the top ten hold 0.55% to 0.6%. The material sequenced was PBMCs. The source is a man older than 75 with head and neck cancer.

In regard to this clone: Different DNA sequences within this sample yield the same CDR3. The J gene is TRBJ1-4, the V gene TRBV5-6, with 7 bases fitting TRBD1. This CDR3 has 12 amino acids. From germline, CDR1 is SGHDT and CDR2 YYEEEE. Trimming at V came to 3 bases and at J to 15 bases, leaving 8 bases not matched to a gene. CDR3 amino acids: CASSSPRDRVFF. The CDR3 DNA is TGTGCCAGCAGCTCCCCTCGGGACAGAGTGTTTTTT.

This chain links TRBV19 with TRBJ2-7; the match to TRBD1 covers 7 bases. Trimming cost V 5 bases and J 0 bases; bases outside gene matches: 4. CDR1 LNHDA and CDR2 SQIVND come from the germline V gene (reference sequence). This CDR3 contains 14 residues. The CDR3 reads CASSPRDSSYEQYF. The CDR3 nucleotides read TGTGCCAGTAGTCCCAGGGACAGCTCCTACGAGCAGTACTTC.

In this sample, this clone turned up once. The chain employs TRBV27 and TRBJ2-5; 8 nucleotides align to TRBD1. The J segment lost 7 bases and the V segment lost 5 bases, leaving 9 bases of the junction unmatched. This CDR3 has 14 residues. Per the germline V gene, CDR1 is MNHEY and CDR2 is SMNVEV (reference sequence). The CDR3 DNA reads TGTGCCAGCAGTCCCCAAGACAGGGGCCGGACCCAGTACTTC. Residues: CASSPQDRGRTQYF.

The chain uses TRBV5-1 and TRBJ1-3; D is uncertain. The CDR3 covers 15 residues. Germline V CDR1 and CDR2: SGHRS, YFSETQ. Trimming cost V 1 base and J 4 bases, with 12 bases left between them. The CDR3 loop reads CASSLSAPGGNTIYF. CDR3 sequence (DNA): TGCGCCAGCAGCTTGTCCGCCCCGGGGGGAAACACCATATATTTT. The full variable domain, its missing parts supplied by reference TRBV5-1 and TRBJ1-3, is KAGVTQTPRYLIKTRGQQVTLSCSPISGHRSVSWYQQTPGQGLQFLFEYFSETQRNKGNFPGRFSGRQFSNSRSEMNVSTLELGDSALYLCASSLSAPGGNTIYFGEGSWLTVV.

DNA of the CDR3: TGTGCCAGCACCAGGACGGGGGCTTACAATGAGCAGTTCTTC. Amino acid sequence: CASTRTGAYNEQFF. This rearrangement joins TRBV6-5 to TRBJ2-1; D may match TRBD1 or TRBD2 (6 bases each). CDR3 size: 14 residues. Trimming cost V 7 bases and J 4 bases, with 14 bases left between them. The germline gives CDR1 MNHEY, CDR2 SVGAGI.

This rearrangement joins TRBV11-2 to TRBJ2-1, with D maybe TRBD1 (6 bases). Germline CDR1 and CDR2: SGHAT and FQNNGV. The CDR3 is 13 amino acids. The ends were cut back, 3 bases at V and 9 bases at J, with 12 bases in the middle. The CDR3 DNA sequence: TGTGCCAGCAGCTTTTCCCAGGGGAGTGAGCAGTTCTTC. Its protein product is CASSFSQGSEQFF.

This clone was seen a single time. V gene TRBV5-6 combines with J gene TRBJ2-1; 7 bases line up with TRBD2. V was clipped by 1 base and J by 12 bases; unmatched bases: 16. This CDR3 has 16 residues. Germline values: CDR1 SGHDT, CDR2 YYEEEE. The CDR3 is CASSLLPTSITMRQFF. DNA of the CDR3: TGTGCCAGCAGCTTGCTCCCGACTAGCATTACAATGAGGCAGTTCTTC.

J is TRBJ1-2 and V is TRBV5-6; D not certain. The CDR3 is 14 amino acids. Germline loops: CDR1 SGHDT, CDR2 YYEEEE. V lost 3 bases, J lost 4 bases, and 13 bases lay in between. CDR3 sequence (DNA): TGTGCCAGCAGCTCGATTGTTCGGATCTATGGCTACACCTTC. Protein sequence: CASSSIVRIYGYTF.

V and J are TRBV7-2 and TRBJ1-1; D unresolved. The CDR3 loop spans 12 amino acids. The V gene lost 3 bases and the J gene lost 3 bases, with 5 bases spanning the gap. CDR1 and CDR2 from the germline V gene are SGHTA and FQGNSA. For the CDR3, the DNA is TGTGCCAGCAGCTTGATGTACACTGAAGCTTTCTTT. As protein: CASSLMYTEAFF.

This chain connects TRBV28 to TRBJ1-1; D is perhaps TRBD1 (5 bases). The germline CDR1 and CDR2 sequences are MDHEN and SYDVKM. The CDR3 runs 14 residues. V lost 6 bases to trimming and J lost 0 bases, with 11 bases between them. The CDR3 loop reads CASSRGGVNTEAFF. The CDR3 bases are TGTGCCAGCAGCCGGGGAGGGGTGAACACTGAAGCTTTCTTT.

The gene calls are TRBV19 and TRBJ2-7; weak D call: TRBD2 (5 bases). The germline gives CDR1 LNHDA, CDR2 SQIVND (reference sequence). The germline V and J ends were trimmed by 7 bases and 0 bases, with 10 bases remaining between them. CDR3 length: 13 residues. The CDR3: CASKSGSSYEQYF. The CDR3 DNA reads as TGTGCCAGTAAATCGGGAAGCTCCTACGAGCAGTACTTC. Full variable domain (remainder filled in from reference TRBV19 and TRBJ2-7): DGGITQSPKYLFRKEGQNVTLSCEQNLNHDAMYWYRQDPGQGLRLIYYSQIVNDFQKGDIAEGYSVSREKKESFPLTVTSAQKNPTAFYLCASKSGSSYEQYFGPGTRLTVT.

The rearrangement links TRBV4-1 to TRBJ1-4; no reliable D call. Germline V gives CDR1 MGHRA, CDR2 YSYEKL. The CDR3 covers 15 residues. V lost 6 bases and J lost 0, with 11 bases in between. The CDR3 DNA sequence: TGCGCCAGCAGTCAAAGGATTGCAACTAATGAAAAACTGTTTTTT. Translating it yields CASSQRIATNEKLFF.

CDR3 sequence reads: CASSHRQGYGNTIYF. In DNA, the CDR3 is TGCGCCAGCAGCCACCGACAGGGTTATGGAAACACCATATATTTT. This chain connects TRBV4-3 to TRBJ1-3; 7 bases align to TRBD1. The CDR3 has 15 residues. After removal of 3 bases from V and 3 bases from J, the junction contained 5 bases not matched to a gene. Germline assignment: CDR1 LGHNA and CDR2 YSLEER.

The chain carries TRBV27 and TRBJ2-7; D is uncertain. The germline gives CDR1 MNHEY, CDR2 SMNVEV (reference sequence). CDR3 length equals 14 residues. V was clipped by 3 bases and J by 2 bases, with 11 bases between them. In DNA, the CDR3 is TGTGCCAGCAGTTTTAACTATCCGGCCTACGAGCAGTACTTC. Residues: CASSFNYPAYEQYF.

This chain's CDR3 is CASSLDRAGNTIYF. The CDR3 DNA follows: TGCGCCAGCAGCCTGGACAGGGCTGGAAACACCATATATTTT. The chain has TRBV5-1 and TRBJ1-3; 8 bases are shared with TRBD1. The junction had 2 bases not matched to a gene; V was cut back by 4 bases and J by 2 bases. Germline V lookup: CDR1 SGHRS, CDR2 YFSETQ. The CDR3 runs 14 residues.

The chain is built from TRBV6-2 or TRBV6-3 and TRBJ1-1, with no clear D. This CDR3 comprises 14 residues. The V end was cut by 4 bases, the J end by 1 base, with 10 bases between. Germline V gene data show CDR1 as MNHEY and CDR2 as SVGEGT. CDR3 protein: CASSLTDGNTEAFF. CDR3 in DNA: TGTGCCAGCAGTTTGACCGACGGGAACACTGAAGCTTTCTTT.

The CDR3 loop is CASSSHNEQFF. CDR3 nucleotides: TGTGCCAGCAGTAGCCACAATGAGCAGTTCTTC. This rearrangement joins TRBV6-6 to TRBJ2-1; D not certain. Trimming removed 5 bases from V and 5 bases from J, with 4 bases in between. Germline values: CDR1 MNHNY, CDR2 SVGAGI (reference sequence). The CDR3 has 11 amino acids.

This chain joins TRBV29-1 and TRBJ1-1; the D is unclear. The V gene lost 6 bases and the J gene lost 2 bases, with 13 bases spanning the gap. Per the germline V gene, CDR1 is SQVTM and CDR2 is ANQGSEA. This CDR3 region has 13 residues. The CDR3 loop is CSVRLTANTEAFF. CDR3 in DNA: TGCAGCGTCCGACTAACTGCAAACACTGAAGCTTTCTTT.

The chain recombines TRBV5-6 with TRBJ2-7; D is uncertain. This CDR3 has 16 amino acids. Germline loops: CDR1 SGHDT, CDR2 YYEEEE. V dropped 4 bases and J dropped 2 bases, with 19 bases sitting between them. The CDR3 region is CASSLLWVGSTYEQYF. The CDR3 DNA is TGTGCCAGCAGCCTTCTCTGGGTAGGGTCCACCTACGAGCAGTACTTC.

The rearrangement uses TRBV7-6 and TRBJ2-1, with TRBD2 matching 9 bases. Germline trimming cut 3 bases from V and 7 bases from J; bases unmatched to any gene: 7. The CDR3 is 15 amino acids. Germline V gives CDR1 SGHVS, CDR2 FNYEAQ. CDR3 nucleotides: TGTGCCAGCAGCTTCGCGGGAGGGGGGATGAATGAGCAGTTCTTC. Amino acids: CASSFAGGGMNEQFF.

This chain links TRBV7-2 with TRBJ1-2; D uncertain. This CDR3 contains 12 residues. Germline assignment: CDR1 SGHTA and CDR2 FQGNSA. Deletions cut 2 bases from V and 2 bases from J, with 3 bases between. The DNA for the CDR3 is TGTGCCAGCAGCTTAACCAACTATGGCTACACCTTC. Amino acid sequence: CASSLTNYGYTF.

The V gene is TRBV5-1, the J gene TRBJ2-1; no clear D gene. Germline CDR1 reads SGHRS; CDR2 reads YFSETQ. The CDR3 has 16 residues. V lost 0 bases, J lost 2 bases, and 12 bases lay in between. The CDR3 bases are TGCGCCAGCAGCTTGGGGCCGGGCCCGACCTACAATGAGCAGTTCTTC. Its translation: CASSLGPGPTYNEQFF.

CDR3 bases: TGTGCCAGCAGGGTTCTAGCGGGGGTAGCAGATACGCAGTATTTT. Its protein product is CASRVLAGVADTQYF. This rearrangement joins TRBV6-5 to TRBJ2-3; TRBD2 agrees at 10 bases. V lost 6 bases, J lost 4 bases, and 7 bases stayed unmatched. Germline CDR1 is MNHEY and CDR2 is SVGAGI. The CDR3 has 15 amino acids.

CDR3 nucleotide sequence: TGCAGCGCCAGGGGGACTAATGAAAAACTGTTTTTT. This encodes CSARGTNEKLFF. The chain uses TRBV29-1 and TRBJ1-4; 7 nucleotides align to TRBD1. This CDR3 comprises 12 residues. The germline CDR1 and CDR2 sequences are SQVTM and ANQGSEA. After removal of 7 bases from V and 2 bases from J, the junction contained 1 base not matched to a gene.

The chain links TRBV13 to TRBJ2-7; D remains unclear. The CDR3 loop spans 14 amino acids. Germline values: CDR1 PRHDT, CDR2 FYEKMQ (reference sequence). The V gene lost 7 bases and the J gene lost 0 bases, with 13 bases spanning the gap. Written as DNA, the CDR3 is TGTGCCAGCACCACACGGCTTTACTCCTACGAGCAGTACTTC. As protein: CASTTRLYSYEQYF. Supplemented by reference TRBV13 and TRBJ2-7, the full variable domain reads AAGVIQSPRHLIKEKRETATLKCYPIPRHDTVYWYQQGPGQDPQFLISFYEKMQSDKGSIPDRFSAQQFSDYHSELNMSSLELGDSALYFCASTTRLYSYEQYFGPGTRLTVT.

The V and J genes are TRBV19 and TRBJ2-2, with 7 bases matching TRBD2. V trimming: 2 bases; J trimming: 6 bases; junction bases outside the gene matches: 3. The CDR3 is 14 amino acids. CDR1 is LNHDA, CDR2 SQIVND, per germline (reference sequence). CDR3 nucleotide sequence: TGTGCCAGTAGTATACGGCGGGGGTCCGGGGAGCTGTTTTTT. Translated: CASSIRRGSGELFF.

The genes are TRBV7-2 and TRBJ2-7, with D perhaps matching TRBD2 (5 bases). Germline CDR1 reads SGHTA; CDR2 reads FQGNSA. The germline V and J ends were trimmed by 2 bases and 4 bases, with 9 bases remaining between them. The CDR3 is 13 residues long. This chain's CDR3 is CASSLTRVYEQYF. The CDR3 DNA reads TGTGCCAGCAGCTTAACGCGGGTATACGAGCAGTACTTC.

This clone has just a few counts. The chain uses TRBV23-1 and TRBJ1-1; TRBD1 might be the D (6 bases). TRBV23-1 is an ORF; its function is uncertain. V lost 2 bases and J lost 3, with 13 bases in between. This CDR3 spans 15 amino acids. The CDR3 nucleotides read TGCGCCAGCAGTCAACAAATCCAGGGGCACACTGAAGCTTTCTTT. Translation: CASSQQIQGHTEAFF.